This T cell receptor (beta chain) is drawn from a study of blood T cell repertoires in COVID-19 (TCRdb year 2020). Study-wide context: Samples covering the acute and convalescent phases of COVID-19 were provided by collaborators in the United States, Italy and Spain. Nearly every sample came with metadata listing a de-identified subject ID, COVID-19 status, age in years and sex. The samples were drawn from two sources: the first 160 participants of the ongoing ImmuneRACE study, and 950 to 1,500 subjects contributed by 6 global collaborators. The dataset comprised deeply sampled blood TCRbeta repertoires from subjects exposed to, actively infected with, or recovered from COVID-19. The repertoires were released in a freely available public database intended as a resource for research on the immune response to SARS-CoV-2. The prospective study material was composed of cDNA or gDNA derived from T cells, B-cell-depleted T cells, or PBMCs. Where HLA class I and class II types were available, the types were taken from metadata supplied by the sample provider, not from assay-based typing. Summary of the overall study and its limitations: How much clinical and demographic metadata was included differed by source and by participant, and the metadata was provided uncurated.

This clone was detected once. Its antigen is currently not known. No much larger clone is present one base from it, and per-base qualities are unavailable. CDR1 and CDR2, looked up from the germline V gene (reference sequence), are LNHDA and SQIVND. Inclusive of the bounding cysteine and phenylalanine, the CDR3 is 15 residues long. Solely the CDR3 DNA is kept, with 45 bases framed from the first base. V is cut by 1 base and J by 4 bases, and the space between the germline ends is 14 bases. Each collaborating institution followed its own protocols to collect whole blood in K2EDTA tubes. For TCRbeta analysis, collaborator samples were shipped as frozen whole blood, as isolated PBMCs, or as DNA extracted from either sample type. TCRbeta CDR3 regions were amplified from genomic DNA using the immunoSEQ Assay, a bias-controlled multiplex PCR. Processing in the source paper ran as follows. Within the assay, amplification of reference gene primers was used to estimate how many nucleated cells each sample contained. To quantify the absolute abundance of each unique TCRbeta CDR3 rearrangement, sequence reads were collapsed and filtered. Productive Simpson clonality was computed per sample as the square root of Simpson's diversity index over productive rearrangements. The table comes from immuneACCESS by way of TCRdb, which keeps in-frame sequences with V and J called. Part of the clones is missing from these tables; in studies checked, under half for an unresolved V gene and the rest for unknown reasons. D and trimming were read from the DNA, whereas the V and J calls and clone size are those reported in that table. The sample has around 94,000 clones on record, around four fifths of them singletons. The ten largest clones represent almost 3.5% of the sample.

The V and J genes are TRBV19 and TRBJ2-7, and perhaps TRBD1 as D gene, on 6 matching bases. This clonotype was obtained from a man aged 50 or older with acute or convalescent COVID-19. Sequences were obtained from peripheral blood. The CDR3 sequence is CASSIGDTGPYEQYF. The DNA is as follows: TGTGCCAGTAGTATAGGGGACACAGGCCCTTACGAGCAGTACTTC.